This T cell receptor beta chain emerged from a study of T-cell memory formation after mild COVID-19. General study results and limits: The study found balanced CD4/CD8 in clones contracting day 15 to 85 and a CD4+ lean in later expanders. Whether day 37 second-wave clones are SARS-CoV-2-specific was not confirmed.

TCR alpha and TCR beta cDNA libraries with sample barcodes and UMIs came from 5'RACE using constant-segment primers. TCRdb independently ran MiXCR on the 5' RACE reads; one entry per CDR3 protein. The sample shows just under 50,000 distinct CDR3 sequences, roughly an eighth of them seen only once. This clonotype has at least ten counts. Its matching antigen is unknown. Sequencing was performed on PBMCs or a T cell subset sorted from them (not recorded which). The sequence was collected from a man younger than 30 who had mild COVID-19 (a few samples of this study predate the infection). Cell type and time point are not known.

Here the CDR3 reads CASSLQGQGLFGTNEKLFF. DNA for the CDR3: TGTGCCAGCAGCTTGCAAGGACAGGGGCTCTTCGGCACTAATGAAAAACTGTTTTTT. The rearrangement uses TRBV5-6 and TRBJ1-4, with TRBD1 identical over 9 bases. CDR3 length: 19 residues. CDR1 is SGHDT and CDR2 is YYEEEE in the germline V gene. The trim removed 1 base at V and 2 bases at J, leaving 12 bases unmatched.